In this sample, the clone carrying this TCR beta chain turned up many times. RNA transcripts yielded amplified TCR beta CDR3 regions. In the first-round RT-PCR of the TCR CDR3, the HTBI primer set was used. TCRdb processed the multiplex PCR reads anew with MiXCR; each CDR3 protein has one entry. Here the sample spans about 610,000 distinct CDR3 sequences, under 15% being singletons. The record originates from a study of T cells in Graves' hyperthyroidism and ophthalmopathy. This CDR3 region has 12 residues. The germline gives CDR1 SQVTM, CDR2 ANQGSEA. J was trimmed by 11 bases and V by 4 bases; bases with no gene match: 7.

The sample comprised blood. The chain combines TRBV29-1 with TRBJ1-1; 10 nucleotides match TRBD1. The source of this sequence is a woman in her forties with Graves' ophthalmopathy. CDR3 sequence reads: CSVGGQGGMAFF. In nucleotides, the CDR3 is TGCAGCGTTGGAGGACAGGGGGGAATGGCTTTCTTT.